This T cell receptor beta chain originates from a study of shared clonotypes between healthy human individuals (TCRdb year 2020). In the study overall: The cohort included three men and a couple of women between 18 and 49 years of age. For each donor, CD4 naive and CD4 memory were each given three plates, CD8 naive was given two plates, and CD8 memory was given one plate. The study deeply sequenced blood TCR repertoires of 5 or 6 healthy adults to estimate repertoire size and the extent of clonotype sharing between individuals. To increase sequencing depth and limit assay-specific biases, different laboratories used diverse techniques to prepare libraries and sequence TCR repertoires. Each donor's leukapheresis produced roughly between roughly 0.85 and 9.5 billion PBMCs. Findings and caveats that apply to the study as a whole: Sampling was restricted to blood, and TCR repertoires in tissues likely differ from the TCR repertoires found in blood. Sharing across a few donors was observed for about 5% of naive CD4, under 4% of naive CD8, about 2.5% of memory CD4, and about 0.4% of memory CD8 clonotypes. Based on pairwise subsampling, the degree of clonotype sharing among donors was expected to be affected by sequencing depth. Clonotypes shared by all four sorted-subset donors showed higher generation probabilities than non-shared clonotypes. Even with the large sequencing depth, rarefaction of the sorted-subset datasets indicated that sequencing was incomplete. Naive subsets generally had larger estimated clonotype richness than memory subsets did. The genetic and exposure-history diversity represented was limited by the small number of donors.

This clone was seen many times. Its cognate antigen has yet to be identified. The record has no base qualities; no much larger clone is one base away. From the cysteine up to the phenylalanine, the CDR3 has a length of 14 residues. Just CDR3 DNA is preserved here, 42 bases in frame from base 1. V is trimmed back by 7 bases and J by 7 bases, and the junction contains 8 bases that no gene match accounts for. The germline V gene (reference sequence) supplies CDR1 LNHDA and CDR2 SQIVND. TCR CDR3 regions were amplified from genomic DNA by multiplex PCR using the deep immunoSEQ assay. Genomic DNA extracted from each cell subset was distributed evenly over all wells of several immunoSEQ 96-well plates, and each plate served as one replicate. For sorted subsets, around 200 ng genomic DNA, equal to 30,000 or so T cell genomes, was loaded into each replicate PCR. Purified libraries were quantified with a Qubit 3.0 fluorometer, sized on a Bioanalyzer 2100, and re-quantified with the KAPA Library Quantification kit. Each immunoSEQ 96-well plate was sequenced on its own single-read 150-cycle Illumina NextSeq 550 flow cell. Processing in the source paper ran as follows. Because the immunoSEQ output held only junctional sequences and lacked quality scores, the filtering could not match the filtering applied to full-length reads. To assign V/J genes and CDR3, sequences were annotated using PyIR, a Python wrapper for IgBLAST v1.9, with IMGT germline references. Reads were filtered out if the reads had weak V/J assignments (E-value above 1e-6), no CDR3, stop codons, out-of-frame junctions, or ambiguous translated residues. V3J clonotypes were defined as sequences sharing the same inferred V gene, J gene, and CDR3 amino acid sequence. Percentage overlap between repertoires was calculated by dividing the number of shared unique clonotypes by the size of the smaller repertoire. Richness of each repertoire was evaluated using RTK rarefaction, the Chao1 estimator, and Recon v2.1 estimates of unobserved clonotypes. For all TCRbeta clonotypes obtained by the gDNA method from a few donors, generation probabilities were computed with OLGA. What TCRdb holds here is the immuneACCESS table cut down to in-frame rearrangements. Part of the clones is not present; checked against another copy, under half of the missing clones reflect an unresolved V gene, and the others are unexplained. V, J and clone size were drawn from that table, and D and trimming were deduced from the DNA. In all, the sample holds 950,000 to 1,100,000 clones, and more than 60% of those were seen once. In total, the top ten clones hold approximately 1.5% of the sample.

The donors were healthy, HIV-negative adults with no recently reported acute infections or vaccinations. Only Caucasian adults living in Nashville, Tennessee, USA were represented among the donors. CD4+ T cells were enriched by magnetic negative selection, after which naive cells were positively selected on CD45RA and the negative fraction was taken as the memory subset. After blood collection by leukapheresis, PBMCs were isolated using Ficoll-Histopaque density gradient centrifugation and then cryopreserved in the vapor phase of liquid nitrogen. Purity and quantity of every magnetically sorted T cell population were checked by analytical flow cytometry. Genomic DNA was isolated from each sorted fraction and quantified by UV absorbance on a Nanodrop 2000c.

This sequence originates from a man between 18 and 29 years old in good health. The sample taken for sequencing was memory CD4+ T cells sorted from blood. Sample cell subset or site, as interpreted from the label and publication: CD45RA-negative fraction. The chain links TRBV19 with TRBJ1-5, and 9 bases in between align with TRBD1. The CDR3 region has the sequence CASKGWTGDQPQHF. In nucleotide form, the sequence is TGTGCCAGTAAAGGTTGGACAGGGGACCAGCCCCAGCATTTT.